This entry lists 10 T cell receptor beta chains sequenced from one sample in a study of cytomegalovirus exposure and HLA in healthy donors. It was with 60 Vbeta and 13 Jbeta primers that the PCR ran. Method: immunoSEQ multiplex PCR; TCRdb's copy keeps in-frame clones and lacks some. The sample shows approximately 150,000 clones, about 75% of them seen only once. The sample taken for sequencing was PBMCs. All receptors come from a male donor in good health and CMV-seropositive.

This clone was seen more than once but under ten times. The V gene is TRBV4-3, the J gene TRBJ2-3; D might be TRBD2 (6 bases). Trimming pared 0 bases from V and 1 base from J, leaving 11 bases between. Germline V gene lookup returns CDR1 LGHNA and CDR2 YSLEER. The CDR3 is made up of 16 amino acids. For the CDR3, the DNA is TGCGCCAGCAGCCAAGAATACGGCGGGGGCACAGATACGCAGTATTTT. It is translated as CASSQEYGGGTDTQYF.

The rearrangement uses TRBV5-1 and TRBJ2-1, with TRBD2 matching over 7 bases. Germline V lookup: CDR1 SGHRS, CDR2 YFSETQ. The CDR3 is 16 residues long. V lost 1 base to trimming and J lost 0 bases; unmatched junction nucleotides: 4. The CDR3 DNA is TGCGCCAGCAGCTTGCCTAGCGGCAGCTCCTACAATGAGCAGTTCTTC. Translated, it gives CASSLPSGSSYNEQFF.

This clone has just a few counts. The V and J genes are TRBV2 and TRBJ1-1; 11 bases are shared with TRBD1. With V trimmed by 5 bases and J by 0 bases, 5 bases remained unmatched. This CDR3 region has 16 residues. Germline-derived CDR1 and CDR2 are SNHLY and FYNNEI. The CDR3 DNA follows: TGTGCCAGCAGTTATGGACAGGGGGCCCTGAACACTGAAGCTTTCTTT. The encoded protein is CASSYGQGALNTEAFF.

This clone occurred a few times. Other nucleotide sequences in the sample specify the same CDR3. The chain has TRBV6-5 and TRBJ1-2; 11 bases align to TRBD1. Germline V gene lookup returns CDR1 MNHEY and CDR2 SVGAGI. Trimming took 5 bases from V and 4 from J; bases not matched to a gene: 6. The CDR3 covers 15 residues. The CDR3 nucleotides are TGTGCCAGCAGTCCCCCCGGACAGGGGGCCTATGGCTACACCTTC. It is translated as CASSPPGQGAYGYTF.

The chain joins TRBV4-1 to TRBJ1-1; D unclear. The CDR3 runs to 15 residues. Per the germline V gene, CDR1 is MGHRA and CDR2 is YSYEKL. With 1 base removed from V and 3 bases from J, the gap between germline ends came to 12 bases. CDR3 in DNA: TGCGCCAGCAGCCAAGGGGGATCGGGGTACACTGAAGCTTTCTTT. It specifies CASSQGGSGYTEAFF.

This clone was seen only once. CDR3 nucleotide sequence: TGTGCCAGCAGCCAAGAGGGGACATGGGAGCAGTACTTC. Residues: CASSQEGTWEQYF. The chain employs TRBV14 and TRBJ2-7, with D possibly matching TRBD1 (6 bases). The V and J ends lost 0 bases and 7 bases respectively, with 10 bases between them. CDR3 length equals 13 residues. Germline assignment: CDR1 SGHDN and CDR2 FVKESK.

V and J are TRBV5-1 and TRBJ2-3, with D possibly matching TRBD2 (6 bases). V dropped 0 bases and J dropped 2 bases, with 13 bases sitting between them. The V gene's germline CDR1 is SGHRS and CDR2 YFSETQ. This CDR3 has 16 residues. CDR3: CASSLGRDWFTDTQYF. The CDR3 nucleotides are TGCGCCAGCAGCTTGGGCCGGGACTGGTTCACAGATACGCAGTATTTT.

This rearrangement joins TRBV5-4 to TRBJ2-7; D gene uncertain. Trimming left V 4 bases short and J 3 bases short, with 17 bases between. The CDR3 sequence is 15 residues long. Germline CDR1 reads SGHNT; CDR2 reads YYREEE (reference sequence). This CDR3 is CASSDQDNSYYEQYF. The CDR3 DNA reads TGTGCCAGCAGCGACCAAGACAACTCATACTACGAGCAGTACTTC.

The gene calls are TRBV7-9 and TRBJ1-1; the D is unclear. The length of the CDR3 is 15 residues. The V and J ends lost 5 bases and 1 base respectively, with 14 bases between them. Germline V CDR1 and CDR2: SEHNR, FQNEAQ (reference sequence). CDR3 protein: CASSPTEPSNTEAFF. DNA of the CDR3: TGTGCCAGCAGCCCCACAGAGCCTTCGAACACTGAAGCTTTCTTT.

The chain links TRBV13 to TRBJ2-7, with TRBD1 matching over 8 bases. The CDR3 length is 13 residues. V lost 2 bases and J lost 5; bases outside the gene matches: 2. Germline assignment: CDR1 PRHDT and CDR2 FYEKMQ (reference sequence). CDR3: CASSLPGGHEQYF. The CDR3 DNA reads as TGTGCCAGCAGCTTACCAGGGGGCCACGAGCAGTACTTC.